The source of this TCR beta chain is a study of blood T cell repertoires in COVID-19 (dated by TCRdb to the early 2020s). Context from the whole study: Samples covering the acute and convalescent phases of COVID-19 were provided by collaborators in the United States, Italy and Spain. The material from the prospective study consisted of cDNA or gDNA derived from T cells, B-cell-depleted T cells, or PBMCs. Where available, HLA class I and class II types were taken from metadata supplied by the sample provider and were not determined by assay-based typing. Deeply sampled blood TCRbeta repertoires from subjects exposed to, actively infected with, or recovered from COVID-19 were included in the dataset. The samples were drawn from two sources: the first 160 participants of the ongoing ImmuneRACE study, and about 1,300 subjects contributed by 6 global collaborators. A freely available public database, intended as a resource for researchers studying the immune response to SARS-CoV-2, is where the repertoires were released. Sample metadata almost always included a de-identified subject ID, COVID-19 status, age in years and sex. The research as a whole found: The amount of clinical and demographic metadata varied by source and participant and was provided uncurated.

Relative to germline, V is 2 bases shorter and J is 4 bases shorter, with 6 bases between their ends. From the germline V gene (reference sequence), CDR1 is GTSNPN and CDR2 is SVGIG. Measured from the cysteine to the phenylalanine, the CDR3 is 13 residues long. The kept DNA is CDR3 alone, 39 bases in frame from the first base. The collaborating institutions used their own protocols to collect whole blood in K2EDTA tubes. Collaborator samples were shipped for TCRbeta analysis as frozen whole blood, isolated PBMCs, or DNA extracted from either sample type. The immunoSEQ Assay, a bias-controlled multiplex PCR, was used to amplify TCRbeta CDR3 regions from genomic DNA. The paper's data handling went like this. The number of nucleated cells in each sample was estimated by amplification of reference gene primers within the assay. To quantify the absolute abundance of each unique TCRbeta CDR3 rearrangement, sequence reads were collapsed and filtered. For each sample, productive Simpson clonality was calculated as the square root of Simpson's diversity index across productive rearrangements. This is the immuneACCESS table as TCRdb keeps it, with only in-frame sequences that have V and J called. A part of the clones is gone; compared with another copy, unresolved V genes explain less than half, and the rest is unexplained. From that table come the V and J calls and clone size; the DNA was used to work out D and trimming. This sample comprises about 320,000 clones, roughly 85% of them detected only once. Of the sample, roughly 7% falls within the top ten clones.

This clone was detected once. Its antigen remains unidentified. Base qualities are not provided; no much larger clone lies one nucleotide away. The sample taken for sequencing was peripheral blood. The origin of this receptor is a human donor in a cohort sampled during active COVID-19. The receptor chain draws on TRBV30 and TRBJ1-6, with the D gene too uncertain to name. For the CDR3, the sequence is CAWSLQYNSPLHF. In nucleotide form, the sequence is TGTGCCTGGAGTTTACAGTATAATTCACCCCTCCACTTT.